The rows below give T cell receptor beta chains drawn from one sample of a study of T cells in Graves' hyperthyroidism and ophthalmopathy. TCRdb processed the multiplex PCR reads anew with MiXCR; each CDR3 protein has one entry. Altogether approximately 400,000 distinct CDR3 sequences are present, more than 12% being singletons, with the ten largest covering around a fifth. The specimen was blood. The receptors derive from a woman aged 30 to 39 with Graves' ophthalmopathy. Both conserved end residues are part of each CDR3. D genes are given only for firm matches. Not every row has a clone size; where given, it reads once, few, many or a size class.

d_gene	abundance	j_gene	v_gene	CDR3aa	CDR3nt
-	many	TRBJ2-2	TRBV10-3	CAISMYTGPATGELFF	TGTGCCATCAGTATGTACACTGGGCCCGCCACCGGGGAGCTGTTTTTT
TRBD1	-	TRBJ1-5	TRBV5-5	CASSQGQVGNQPQHF	TGTGCCAGCAGCCAGGGACAGGTTGGCAATCAGCCCCAGCATTTT
-	many	TRBJ1-4	TRBV2	CASRRGRRDGEKLFF	TGTGCCAGCAGAAGAGGGAGGAGGGACGGTGAAAAACTGTTTTTT
-	many	TRBJ2-1	TRBV4-1	CASSQQYTEQFF	TGCGCCAGCAGCCAACAATATACTGAGCAGTTCTTC
-	many	TRBJ1-1	TRBV12-3/TRBV12-4	CASSSFRGNTEAFF	TGTGCCAGCAGTTCTTTCAGGGGAAACACTGAAGCTTTCTTT
-	-	TRBJ2-5	TRBV24-1	CATRGEEETQYF	TGTGCCACCAGGGGGGAGGAAGAGACCCAGTACTTC
-	many	TRBJ1-1	TRBV6-1	CAGGRTLTEAFF	TGTGCCGGGGGGCGGACACTCACTGAAGCTTTCTTT
-	few	TRBJ1-5	TRBV12-3/TRBV12-4	CASSPRQIDQPQHF	TGTGCCAGCAGTCCTAGACAGATCGATCAGCCCCAGCATTTT
-	many	TRBJ1-6	TRBV11-2	CASSRTANSPLHF	TGTGCCAGCAGCCGGACAGCTAATTCACCCCTCCACTTT
-	many	TRBJ1-2	TRBV2	CASRGGDGYTF	TGTGCCAGCAGGGGAGGTGATGGCTACACCTTC
-	-	TRBJ2-2	TRBV5-6	CASRDSSGELFF	TGTGCCAGCAGGGACAGCTCCGGGGAGCTGTTTTTT
TRBD2	-	TRBJ2-4	TRBV2	CATNNLGLAGSVNIQYF	TGTGCCACCAACAACTTAGGACTAGCGGGATCTGTAAACATTCAGTACTTC
-	many	TRBJ2-5	TRBV13	CASSLVAVPRETQYF	TGTGCCAGCAGCTTAGTTGCAGTTCCCCGGGAGACCCAGTACTTC
-	many	TRBJ2-1	TRBV5-8	CASRGAGKTNEQFF	TGTGCCAGCAGGGGCGCAGGGAAAACGAATGAGCAGTTCTTC
TRBD1	-	TRBJ1-1	TRBV3-1	CASSPRPPGQPNTEAFF	TGTGCCAGCAGCCCTCGCCCTCCGGGACAGCCGAACACTGAAGCTTTCTTT
TRBD1	-	TRBJ1-1	TRBV20-1	CSAREGGGTGYPENTEAFF	TGCAGTGCTAGGGAGGGAGGCGGGACAGGGTATCCGGAGAACACTGAAGCTTTCTTT
TRBD1	many	TRBJ1-5	TRBV19	CASSIGQGRQPQHF	TGTGCCAGTAGTATCGGACAGGGTCGTCAGCCCCAGCATTTT
-	few	TRBJ1-3	TRBV6-1	CASSTGPSGNTIYF	TGTGCCAGCAGTACCGGACCATCTGGAAACACCATATATTTT
-	many	TRBJ1-5	TRBV30	CAWSPVWTIGPQHF	TGTGCCTGGAGCCCTGTCTGGACAATCGGGCCCCAGCATTTT
-	-	TRBJ1-1	TRBV2	CASSEELNTEAFF	TGTGCCAGCAGTGAGGAATTGAACACTGAAGCTTTCTTT
-	many	TRBJ1-5	TRBV28	CASSPLILQVGFNQPQHF	TGTGCCAGCAGTCCTTTGATCCTACAGGTGGGTTTCAATCAGCCCCAGCATTTT
-	-	TRBJ1-5	TRBV4-1	CASSRETGFPSNQPQHF	TGCGCCAGCAGCCGAGAAACCGGGTTCCCTAGCAATCAGCCCCAGCATTTT
-	-	TRBJ1-1	TRBV11-3	CASSLGQWNTEAFF	TGTGCCAGCAGCTTAGGGCAGTGGAACACTGAAGCTTTCTTT
-	many	TRBJ2-3	TRBV3-1	CASSQIETTTSTDTQYF	TGTGCCAGCAGCCAAATAGAGACAACCACTAGCACAGATACGCAGTATTTT